This record concerns one TCR beta chain sequence. In germline, CDR1 is SGHRS, CDR2 YFSETQ. This CDR3 contains 17 residues. J was trimmed by 0 bases and V by 2 bases; bases with no gene match: 9. The sample comes from a study of blood T cell repertoires in COVID-19. Study context: Samples representing acute and convalescent COVID-19 were sourced from the United States, Italy and Spain. Sample material is recorded as cDNA or gDNA derived from T cells, B-cell-depleted T cells, or PBMCs.

Under the authors' procedure: Reference gene primer amplification gave nucleated cell count estimates. TCRdb's copy holds only in-frame clones and misses some; the assay was immunoSEQ multiplex PCR. V, J and clone size are those of that table, while D and trimming were read from the DNA. The sample yields some 110,000 clones, around 80% seen once. The TCR was taken from a man aged 60 to 69 with active or convalescent COVID-19. The sequenced sample consisted of peripheral blood. This sequence joins TRBV5-1 and TRBJ2-7; 9 positions agree with TRBD2. Here the CDR3 DNA reads TGCGCCAGCAGCTTTACACTAGCGGGCGCCTACTCCTACGAGCAGTACTTC. Amino acid sequence: CASSFTLAGAYSYEQYF. Looking up the rest from reference TRBV5-1 and TRBJ2-7 gives the full variable domain: KAGVTQTPRYLIKTRGQQVTLSCSPISGHRSVSWYQQTPGQGLQFLFEYFSETQRNKGNFPGRFSGRQFSNSRSEMNVSTLELGDSALYLCASSFTLAGAYSYEQYFGPGTRLTVT.